This is a list of T cell receptor beta chains from one sample in a study of CD8+ T cells in alopecia areata. The data were produced by immunoSEQ multiplex PCR, yet TCRdb's version contains in-frame clones alone and is incomplete. The table lists tens of thousands of clones, 50% to 75% of them singletons, with roughly 18% in the top ten. The input for sequencing was CD8+ T cells sorted from blood, taken at week 0. These receptors were collected from a human donor with alopecia areata. The CDR3 runs from the conserved cysteine through the conserved F or W. D genes are given only for firm matches. For some rows the clone size is stated as once, few or many, or as a class when expanded; others skip it.

cdr3_aa cdr3_nt j_call clone_size d_call v_call
CASSGGGTATGELFF TGTGCCAGCAGTGGCGGGGGCACTGCCACCGGGGAGCTGTTTTTT TRBJ2-2 once NA TRBV25-1
CASSLTASEGDIRSPLHF TGCGCCAGCAGCCTTACCGCCAGTGAGGGGGATATTCGTTCACCCCTCCACTTT TRBJ1-6 NA NA TRBV4-1
CASSVGGRASTDTQYF TGTGCCAGCAGCGTAGGCGGTAGAGCTAGCACAGATACGCAGTATTTT TRBJ2-3 once NA TRBV9
CASSLAGSGRSYEQYF TGTGCCAGCAGCTTAGCGGGTAGCGGGAGGTCCTACGAGCAGTACTTC TRBJ2-7 NA TRBD2 TRBV7-2
CASSLSGRPYEQYF TGTGCCAGCAGTTTATCGGGCAGACCCTACGAGCAGTACTTC TRBJ2-7 NA NA TRBV25-1
CASSQETGRYEQYF TGTGCCAGCAGCCAAGAGACAGGTCGGTACGAGCAGTACTTC TRBJ2-7 few NA TRBV14
CAWSVQVMASNTGELFF TGTGCCTGGAGTGTACAGGTGATGGCATCGAACACCGGGGAGCTGTTTTTT TRBJ2-2 NA NA TRBV30
CASSREQETEAFF TGCGCCAGCAGCCGAGAACAGGAGACTGAAGCTTTCTTT TRBJ1-1 few NA TRBV4-1
CASSQRTSGAGETQYF TGCGCCAGCAGCCAGCGGACTAGCGGGGCCGGGGAGACCCAGTACTTC TRBJ2-5 NA TRBD2 TRBV4-1
CSVEGLAPGQFF TGCAGCGTTGAAGGACTAGCACCTGGGCAGTTCTTC TRBJ2-1 few TRBD2 TRBV29-1
CASSGGTGEETQYF TGTGCCAGCAGCGGAGGAACAGGGGAAGAGACCCAGTACTTC TRBJ2-5 NA TRBD1 TRBV5-4
CASSLGRNDNGYTF TGTGCCAGCAGCCTCGGAAGGAATGATAATGGCTACACCTTC TRBJ1-2 few NA TRBV7-9
CSVSFHNEQFF TGCAGCGTTAGCTTCCACAATGAGCAGTTCTTC TRBJ2-1 NA NA TRBV29-1
CASSGGQGFDNEQFF TGTGCCAGCAGCGGGGGACAGGGGTTCGACAATGAGCAGTTCTTC TRBJ2-1 NA TRBD1 TRBV5-4
CASSLLRAPDTQYF TGTGCCAGCAGCTTACTTCGGGCTCCAGATACGCAGTATTTT TRBJ2-3 NA NA TRBV7-2
CASSVGTPYNEQFF TGTGCCAGCAGTGTCGGGACTCCGTACAATGAGCAGTTCTTC TRBJ2-1 NA NA TRBV27
CASRSDGSVEKLFF TGTGCCAGCAGGTCGGATGGGAGCGTTGAAAAACTGTTTTTT TRBJ1-4 NA NA TRBV5-6
CASSPRLALNEQFF TGTGCCAGCAGCCCGAGGCTAGCGTTGAATGAGCAGTTCTTC TRBJ2-1 few NA TRBV7-9
CAIRNQDGEETQYF TGTGCCATCAGGAATCAGGATGGTGAAGAGACCCAGTACTTC TRBJ2-5 NA NA TRBV10-3
CSVVLLDPYNEQFF TGCAGCGTTGTTCTTCTCGACCCCTACAATGAGCAGTTCTTC TRBJ2-1 NA NA TRBV29-1
CASSDSSSSYEQYF TGTGCCAGCAGTGACAGCTCCAGTTCCTACGAGCAGTACTTC TRBJ2-7 NA NA TRBV25-1
CASSAQYF TGTGCCAGCAGCGCCCAGTACTTC TRBJ2-7 NA NA TRBV9
CASSYQEPNTEAFF TGTGCCAGCAGTTACCAGGAGCCGAACACTGAAGCTTTCTTT TRBJ1-1 NA NA TRBV6-5
CAISDRGAVEAFF TGTGCCATCAGTGATAGAGGGGCGGTTGAAGCTTTCTTT TRBJ1-1 NA NA TRBV10-3
CSVELGTAPYEQYF TGCAGCGTTGAACTCGGGACAGCCCCCTACGAGCAGTACTTC TRBJ2-7 NA TRBD1 TRBV29-1